One and the same sample provided the 13 T cell receptor beta chains below, sequenced in a study of shared clonotypes between healthy human individuals. Profiled with immunoSEQ multiplex PCR; TCRdb holds only in-frame clones, not every one. The sample includes approximately 640,000 clones, around 91% of them seen just once. Sequences were obtained from memory CD8+ T cells from PBMCs. Subset defined: CD45RO+ cells pooled with CCR7-negative TemRA cells. The receptors originated from a young man in good health. Some clones in this sample may be carry-over from other donors' samples.

The chain is built from TRBV5-5 and TRBJ2-7, with D possibly TRBD2 on 5 matching bases. The length of the CDR3 is 17 residues. The V and J ends lost 3 bases and 0 bases respectively, with 19 bases between them. The V gene's germline CDR1 is SGHKS and CDR2 YYEKEE (reference sequence). The DNA for the CDR3 is TGTGCCAGCAGCTCCCTAGGACTGACCTTTAGCTCCTACGAGCAGTACTTC. Its protein product is CASSSLGLTFSSYEQYF.

V is TRBV6-6 and J is TRBJ2-5; no definite D call. Germline CDR1 MNHNY, CDR2 SVGAGI (reference sequence). Trimming cost V 2 bases and J 3 bases, with 13 bases left between them. The CDR3 has 15 residues. The CDR3 loop is CASSYPYRTEETQYF. The CDR3 coding sequence is TGTGCCAGCAGTTACCCCTATAGGACCGAAGAGACCCAGTACTTC.

The chain carries TRBV4-1 and TRBJ2-7, with 11 bases matching TRBD1. Looked up from germline, CDR1 is MGHRA and CDR2 is YSYEKL. The CDR3 covers 16 residues. Trimming cost V 3 bases and J 2 bases; bases outside gene matches: 6. CDR3 sequence reads: CASSQMGQGGPYEQYF. The DNA of the CDR3 is TGCGCCAGCAGCCAGATGGGACAGGGGGGGCCCTACGAGCAGTACTTC.

The chain links TRBV7-8 to TRBJ2-7; the D gene could be TRBD1 or TRBD2 (6 bases each). V shed 4 bases and J shed 4 bases, with 17 bases lying between them. The CDR3 spans 15 residues. Per germline, CDR1 SGHVS and CDR2 FQNEAQ. Here the CDR3 reads CASSSPQGGTYEQYF. The CDR3 DNA reads TGTGCCAGCAGCTCCCCCCAGGGCGGGACATACGAGCAGTACTTC.

This rearrangement joins TRBV23-1 to TRBJ1-3; D unclear. TRBV23-1 is noted as an ORF with a role that remains uncertain. V was cut by 4 bases and J by 7 bases, with 5 bases left in between. This CDR3 contains 11 residues. CDR3 sequence (DNA): TGCGCCAGCAGTCCGGGGAACACCATATATTTT. Amino acid sequence: CASSPGNTIYF.

The chain employs TRBV27 and TRBJ2-7; TRBD1 matches at 12 bases. The trim removed 4 bases at V and 6 bases at J, leaving 4 bases unmatched. Germline CDR1 and CDR2: MNHEY and SMNVEV (reference sequence). This CDR3 spans 14 amino acids. The DNA for the CDR3 is TGTGCCAGCAGTTGGGACAGGGGGCTGGCCGAGCAGTACTTC. The encoded protein is CASSWDRGLAEQYF.

CDR3 DNA: TGTGCCAGCAGTTTAGCGGGAGGATATCAACGGGCAGATACGCAGTATTTT. The encoded protein is CASSLAGGYQRADTQYF. The chain joins TRBV27 to TRBJ2-3; TRBD2 agrees at 8 bases. The CDR3 has 17 residues. Germline CDR1 and CDR2: MNHEY and SMNVEV (reference sequence). V trimming: 2 bases; J trimming: 4 bases; junction bases outside the gene matches: 11.

This chain uses TRBV6-1 with TRBJ2-1; the D call may be TRBD1 or TRBD2 (5 bases each). This CDR3 comprises 13 residues. The V end lost 6 bases, the J end lost 7 bases, and 13 bases lay between the germline ends. The germline V gene encodes CDR1 MNHNS and CDR2 SASEGT. CDR3 coding DNA: TGTGCCAGCAGCGCGCCCGAGGGGAATGAGCAGTTCTTC. As protein: CASSAPEGNEQFF.

The chain joins TRBV18 to TRBJ2-5; D is ambiguous. The end of the DNA is better explained by TRBJ2-7, so the J call may be wrong. The CDR3 is 14 amino acids. Germline-derived CDR1 and CDR2 are KGHSH and LQKENI. In nucleotides, the CDR3 is TGTGCCAGCTCACCCGTAGGGAACTCCTACGAGCAGTACTTC. Translating it yields CASSPVGNSYEQYF.

The CDR3 DNA reads as TGTGCCAGCAGCTCTCGACGGTACCCTGGGGCCAACGTCCTGACTTTC. Encoded protein: CASSSRRYPGANVLTF. This chain links TRBV7-9 with TRBJ2-6; D unresolved. The germline V and J ends were trimmed by 4 bases and 2 bases, with 12 bases remaining between them. The CDR3 totals 16 residues. Germline values: CDR1 SEHNR, CDR2 FQNEAQ (reference sequence).

V and J are TRBV28 and TRBJ1-1; possibly TRBD1 for D (5 bases). The CDR3 loop spans 16 amino acids. Trimming removed 2 bases from V and 10 bases from J, with 23 bases in between. Germline-derived CDR1 and CDR2 are MDHEN and SYDVKM. The CDR3, as DNA: TGTGCCAGCAGTTTAGAACCTCAGGGTTGGAGGATGGGAGCTTTCTTT. Translation gives CASSLEPQGWRMGAFF.

This chain joins TRBV9 and TRBJ2-1; perhaps TRBD1 as D (6 bases). The CDR3 is 13 residues long. The V and J ends lost 4 bases and 10 bases respectively, with 15 bases between them. Germline lookup yields CDR1 SGDLS and CDR2 YYNGEE. The DNA of the CDR3 is TGTGCCAGCAGCCTGGACAGTTCCGGGGAGCAGTTCTTC. Protein product: CASSLDSSGEQFF.

This chain uses TRBV5-6 with TRBJ2-1; 13 positions agree with TRBD2. This CDR3 contains 15 residues. Germline-derived CDR1 and CDR2 are SGHDT and YYEEEE. The V gene end was trimmed by 4 bases and the J gene end by 5 bases; junction bases not matched to a gene: 3. CDR3 bases: TGTGCCAGCAGCGCCGGGACTAGCGGGAACAATGAGCAGTTCTTC. Translation gives CASSAGTSGNNEQFF.